The 20 T cell receptor beta chains presented below share a single source sample, sequenced in a study of TIL therapy for anti-PD-1-resistant metastatic lung cancer. Time point described: pre-treatment sample, taken before nivolumab and TIL therapy. The immunoSEQ assay was v3. Assay used: immunoSEQ multiplex PCR; TCRdb lists only in-frame clones, some missing. The repertoire has around 15,000 clones, around 68% of them found once; the top ten carry 36%. The sample here was blood, taken at baseline. The receptor set was obtained from a person aged 25 to 80 with non-small cell lung cancer.

This clone was seen a handful of times. The chain couples TRBV7-8 to TRBJ1-1; 9 bases match TRBD1. V lost 2 bases and J lost 11; bases outside the gene matches: 21. The germline CDR1 and CDR2 sequences are SGHVS and FQNEAQ. The CDR3 has 18 residues. The CDR3 DNA reads as TGTGCCAGCAGCTTAACTACTAGCAGAACAGGGGGCTTTGGGTGGGCTTTCTTT. It translates to CASSLTTSRTGGFGWAFF.

This chain joins TRBV29-1 and TRBJ1-3; 9 bases fit TRBD1. Trimming removed 8 bases from V and 2 bases from J; junction bases left unmatched: 4. The CDR3 has 13 residues. Germline V gene lookup returns CDR1 SQVTM and CDR2 ANQGSEA. The CDR3 nucleotides are TGCAGCACAAGACAGGGGGCTGGAAACACCATATATTTT. Translated, it gives CSTRQGAGNTIYF.

This clone appeared once. This chain uses TRBV19 with TRBJ1-1, with 9 positions matching TRBD1. Unmatched junction bases numbered 7, after V lost 5 bases and J lost 6 bases. Germline V gene sequence: CDR1 LNHDA, CDR2 SQIVND (reference sequence). This CDR3 region has 14 residues. CDR3 bases: TGTGCCAGTAGTTTCGGACAGGGGCCCGCTGAAGCTTTCTTT. Translated, it gives CASSFGQGPAEAFF.

The rearrangement joins TRBV7-2 to TRBJ2-7; the match to TRBD2 covers 12 bases. Trimming took 5 bases from V and 6 from J; bases not matched to a gene: 8. Per the germline V gene, CDR1 is SGHTA and CDR2 is FQGNSA. The CDR3 consists of 15 residues. The CDR3 DNA sequence: TGTGCCAGCAGCCCCCGACTAGCGGGGGACGGCGAGCAGTACTTC. Translating gives CASSPRLAGDGEQYF.

CDR3 coding DNA: TGTGCCAGCAGCACACATATGCCAGATACGCAGTATTTT. This gives the protein CASSTHMPDTQYF. The V call is TRBV5-4, the J call TRBJ2-3; D is unclear. V lost 4 bases and J 4 bases, leaving 10 bases between the germline ends. The CDR3 contains 13 residues. Looked up from germline, CDR1 is SGHNT and CDR2 is YYREEE (reference sequence).

The CDR3 region has the DNA TGTGCCATCAGTTCAGGGTATCTGGTCACTGAAGCTTTCTTT. This encodes CAISSGYLVTEAFF. The chain joins TRBV10-3 to TRBJ1-1; D may be TRBD1 (5 bases). CDR3 length: 14 amino acids. Germline-derived CDR1 and CDR2 are ENHRY and SYGVKD. Between the trimmed V and J ends, which lost 5 bases and 4 bases, there was a span of 14 bases.

This clone was seen more than once but under ten times. This chain joins TRBV4-1 and TRBJ1-6; TRBD1 agrees at 8 bases. Per the germline V gene, CDR1 is MGHRA and CDR2 is YSYEKL. The junction had 10 bases not matched to a gene; V was cut back by 2 bases and J by 7 bases. This CDR3 comprises 17 residues. The CDR3 loop is CASSQTSGQGGNSPLHF. In DNA form, the CDR3 reads TGCGCCAGCAGCCAAACCAGCGGACAGGGAGGGAATTCACCCCTCCACTTT.

This clone came up once. The chain combines TRBV6-4 with TRBJ2-2; 7 positions agree with TRBD1. The V segment lost 5 bases and the J segment 5 bases; nucleotides outside the gene matches: 8. Germline-derived CDR1 and CDR2 are MRHNA and SNTAGT. There are 15 residues in the CDR3. CDR3 sequence: CASSITGEATGELFF. CDR3 in DNA: TGTGCCAGCAGTATCACAGGGGAAGCAACCGGGGAGCTGTTTTTT.

This clone came up a few times. The V gene is TRBV7-6, the J gene TRBJ2-3; tentatively, D is TRBD1 or TRBD2 (6 bases each). The germline V and J ends were trimmed by 4 bases and 1 base, with 21 bases remaining between them. CDR1 SGHVS and CDR2 FNYEAQ come from the germline V gene. CDR3 length: 18 amino acids. In nucleotides, the CDR3 is TGTGCCAGCAGCTCGGGTAGGGGGGATAGGGAAGGCACAGATACGCAGTATTTT. Amino acids: CASSSGRGDREGTDTQYF. The full variable domain, with the rest looked up from reference TRBV7-6 and TRBJ2-3, is GAGVSQSPRYKVTKRGQDVALRCDPISGHVSLYWYRQALGQGPEFLTYFNYEAQQDKSGLPNDRFSAERPEGSISTLTIQRTEQRDSAMYRCASSSGRGDREGTDTQYFGPGTRLTVL.

The chain combines TRBV5-1 with TRBJ2-2; 9 bases agree with TRBD1. Germline-derived CDR1 and CDR2 are SGHRS and YFSETQ. Germline trimming cut 4 bases from V and 3 bases from J; bases unmatched to any gene: 4. This CDR3 has 15 amino acids. The CDR3 reads CASSVQGADTGELFF. CDR3 DNA sequence: TGCGCCAGCAGCGTACAGGGGGCGGACACCGGGGAGCTGTTTTTT. Drawing the rest from reference TRBV5-1 and TRBJ2-2, the complete variable domain is KAGVTQTPRYLIKTRGQQVTLSCSPISGHRSVSWYQQTPGQGLQFLFEYFSETQRNKGNFPGRFSGRQFSNSRSEMNVSTLELGDSALYLCASSVQGADTGELFFGEGSRLTVL.

In this sample, this clone turned up once. The chain links TRBV12-5 to TRBJ1-6, with D perhaps matching TRBD1 (5 bases). V dropped 6 bases and J dropped 3 bases, with 12 bases sitting between them. The CDR3 loop spans 15 amino acids. Germline CDR1 is LGHNT and CDR2 is FRNRAP. The CDR3 spells CASGGAGDYNSPLHF. CDR3 nucleotide sequence: TGTGCTAGTGGAGGGGCAGGTGACTATAATTCACCCCTCCACTTT.

V is TRBV4-2 and J is TRBJ2-2, with 11 positions matching TRBD2. V shed 4 bases, J shed 3 bases, and the junction held 1 base outside the gene matches. Germline CDR1 LGHNA, CDR2 YNFKEQ. The CDR3 spans 15 residues. The CDR3 here is CASSPSGGYTGELFF. CDR3 DNA sequence: TGTGCCAGCAGCCCTAGCGGGGGGTACACCGGGGAGCTGTTTTTT.

The chain uses TRBV29-1 and TRBJ2-5; 10 bases map to TRBD1. The CDR3 contains 14 residues. Trimming removed 7 bases from V and 5 bases from J; junction bases left unmatched: 10. CDR1 and CDR2 from the germline V gene are SQVTM and ANQGSEA. CDR3 in amino acids: CSARWTGGGETQYF. The DNA of the CDR3 is TGCAGCGCCCGATGGACAGGGGGTGGGGAGACCCAGTACTTC.

This clone was detected a few times. V and J are TRBV6-1 and TRBJ1-2, with unresolved D. The CDR3 contains 12 residues. V shed 4 bases and J shed 3 bases, with 6 bases lying between them. The germline gives CDR1 MNHNS, CDR2 SASEGT. CDR3 sequence reads: CASSARDYGYTF. As DNA, the CDR3 is TGTGCCAGCAGTGCTCGGGACTATGGCTACACCTTC.

This clone was counted once. This chain links TRBV7-2 with TRBJ2-4; TRBD1 matches at 8 bases. CDR3 length: 17 amino acids. Germline-derived CDR1 and CDR2 are SGHTA and FQGNSA. The V gene end was trimmed by 5 bases and the J gene end by 0 bases; junction bases not matched to a gene: 9. The CDR3: CASSPRTGMGAKNIQYF. The CDR3 nucleotides read TGTGCCAGCAGCCCGAGGACAGGGATGGGAGCCAAAAACATTCAGTACTTC.

The chain recombines TRBV19 with TRBJ1-4; possibly TRBD1 for D (5 bases). Looked up from germline, CDR1 is LNHDA and CDR2 is SQIVND (reference sequence). V lost 3 bases to trimming and J lost 3 bases, with 8 bases between them. The CDR3 totals 14 residues. CDR3 DNA sequence: TGTGCCAGTAGTATCGGGACGGCTAATGAAAAACTGTTTTTT. This translates into CASSIGTANEKLFF.

V is TRBV5-6 and J is TRBJ1-5; perhaps TRBD1 as D (6 bases). Per the germline V gene, CDR1 is SGHDT and CDR2 is YYEEEE. The CDR3 length is 14 residues. V lost 4 bases to trimming and J lost 4 bases, with 12 bases between them. CDR3 sequence reads: CASSPRGTNQPQHF. As DNA, the CDR3 is TGTGCCAGCAGCCCCAGGGGAACGAATCAGCCCCAGCATTTT.

The genes are TRBV12-5 and TRBJ2-3, with D perhaps matching TRBD1 (5 bases). Germline V lookup: CDR1 LGHNT, CDR2 FRNRAP. The CDR3 runs to 14 residues. Trimming removed 3 bases from V and 4 bases from J, with 11 bases in between. The CDR3 loop reads CASGLDLGADTQYF. The CDR3 region has the DNA TGTGCTAGTGGTTTAGACTTAGGGGCAGATACGCAGTATTTT. The entire variable domain, with the rest obtained from reference TRBV12-5 and TRBJ2-3, is as follows: DARVTQTPRHKVTEMGQEVTMRCQPILGHNTVFWYRQTMMQGLELLAYFRNRAPLDDSGMPKDRFSAEMPDATLATLKIQPSEPRDSAVYFCASGLDLGADTQYFGPGTRLTVL.

The chain uses TRBV9 and TRBJ2-1; a possible D gene is TRBD2 (6 bases). Trimming stripped 0 bases from V and 6 bases from J, with 16 bases between. The CDR3 is 16 residues long. Germline V gives CDR1 SGDLS, CDR2 YYNGEE. CDR3 DNA sequence: TGTGCCAGCAGCGTAGACTCCCCCCGGGACTTCAATGAGCAGTTCTTC. It encodes CASSVDSPRDFNEQFF.

This sequence joins TRBV5-1 and TRBJ1-2; D uncertain. The V gene's germline CDR1 is SGHRS and CDR2 YFSETQ. This CDR3 has 13 amino acids. The V end lost 5 bases, the J end lost 8 bases, and 16 bases lay between the germline ends. CDR3 sequence: CASRGTQGSGYTF. The DNA for the CDR3 is TGCGCCAGCAGAGGCACCCAAGGGAGCGGCTACACCTTC.